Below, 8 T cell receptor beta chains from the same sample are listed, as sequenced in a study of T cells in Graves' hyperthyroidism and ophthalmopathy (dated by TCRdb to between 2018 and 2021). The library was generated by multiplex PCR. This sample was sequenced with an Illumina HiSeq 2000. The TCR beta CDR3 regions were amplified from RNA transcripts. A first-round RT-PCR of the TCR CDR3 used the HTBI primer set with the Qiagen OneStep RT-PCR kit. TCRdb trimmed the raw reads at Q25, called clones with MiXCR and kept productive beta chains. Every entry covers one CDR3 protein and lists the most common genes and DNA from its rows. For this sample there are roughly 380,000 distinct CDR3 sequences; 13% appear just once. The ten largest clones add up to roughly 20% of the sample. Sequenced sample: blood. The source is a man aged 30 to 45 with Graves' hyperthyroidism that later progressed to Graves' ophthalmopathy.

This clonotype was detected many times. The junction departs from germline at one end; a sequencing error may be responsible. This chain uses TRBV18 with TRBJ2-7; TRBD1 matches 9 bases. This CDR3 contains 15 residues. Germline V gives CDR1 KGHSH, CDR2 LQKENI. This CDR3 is CASSPQGALSYEQYF. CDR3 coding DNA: TGTGCCAGCTCTCCACAGGGGGCCCTCTCCTACGAGCAGTACTTC.

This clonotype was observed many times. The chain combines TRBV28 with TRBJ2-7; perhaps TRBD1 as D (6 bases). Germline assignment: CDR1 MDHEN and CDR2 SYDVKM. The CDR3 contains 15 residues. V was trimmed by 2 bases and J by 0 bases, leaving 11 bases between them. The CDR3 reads CASSLTWDISYEQYF. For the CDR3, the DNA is TGTGCCAGCAGTTTAACCTGGGACATCTCCTACGAGCAGTACTTC.

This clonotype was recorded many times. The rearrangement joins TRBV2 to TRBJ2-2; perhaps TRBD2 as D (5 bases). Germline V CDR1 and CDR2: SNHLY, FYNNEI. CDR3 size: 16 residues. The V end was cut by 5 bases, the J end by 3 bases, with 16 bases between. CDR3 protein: CASSSGVGTDTGELFF. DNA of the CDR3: TGTGCCAGCAGTTCCGGGGTCGGAACGGACACCGGGGAGCTGTTTTTT.

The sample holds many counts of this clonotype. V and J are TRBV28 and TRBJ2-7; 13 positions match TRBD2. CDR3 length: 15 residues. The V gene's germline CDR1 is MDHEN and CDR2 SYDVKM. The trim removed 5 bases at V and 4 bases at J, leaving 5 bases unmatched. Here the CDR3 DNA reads TGTGCCAGCAGTGCCCCGACTAGCGGGGGGTACGAGCAGTACTTC. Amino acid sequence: CASSAPTSGGYEQYF.

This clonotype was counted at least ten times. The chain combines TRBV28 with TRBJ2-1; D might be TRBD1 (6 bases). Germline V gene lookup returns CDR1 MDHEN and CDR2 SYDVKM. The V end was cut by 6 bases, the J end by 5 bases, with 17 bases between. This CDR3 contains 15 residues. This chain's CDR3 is CASSHGRGMNNEQFF. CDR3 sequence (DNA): TGTGCCAGCAGCCATGGTAGGGGGATGAACAATGAGCAGTTCTTC.

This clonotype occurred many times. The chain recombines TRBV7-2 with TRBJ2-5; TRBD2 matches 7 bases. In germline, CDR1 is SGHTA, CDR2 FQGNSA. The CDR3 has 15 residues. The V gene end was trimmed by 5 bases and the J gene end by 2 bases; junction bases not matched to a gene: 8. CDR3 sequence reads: CASSLSGLQQETQYF. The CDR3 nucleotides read TGTGCCAGCAGCCTCTCGGGACTACAACAAGAGACCCAGTACTTC. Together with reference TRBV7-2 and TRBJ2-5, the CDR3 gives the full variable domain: GAGVSQSPSNKVTEKGKDVELRCDPISGHTALYWYRQSLGQGLEFLIYFQGNSAPDKSGLPSDRFSAERTGGSVSTLTIQRTQQEDSAVYLCASSLSGLQQETQYFGPGTRLLVL.

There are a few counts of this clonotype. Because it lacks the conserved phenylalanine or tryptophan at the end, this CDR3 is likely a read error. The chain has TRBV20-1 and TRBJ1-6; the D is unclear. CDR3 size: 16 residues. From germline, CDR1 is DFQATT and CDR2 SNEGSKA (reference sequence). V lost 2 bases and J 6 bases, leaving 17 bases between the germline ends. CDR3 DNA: TGCAGTGCTAGACTGGCCCCCGGTCGCGTTAATTCACCCCTCCACTTA. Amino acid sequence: CSARLAPGRVNSPLHL.

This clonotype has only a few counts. CDR3 sequence reads: CAWSAGGHYNEQFF. Here the CDR3 DNA reads TGTGCCTGGAGTGCGGGGGGGCACTACAATGAGCAGTTCTTC. The rearrangement joins TRBV30 to TRBJ2-1; 8 bases are a match to TRBD2. Germline CDR1 is GTSNPN and CDR2 is SVGIG (reference sequence). There are 14 residues in the CDR3. The V segment lost 1 base and the J segment 3 bases; nucleotides outside the gene matches: 2.